This T cell receptor (beta chain) was observed in a study of OX40 agonist ivuxolimab in advanced cancers. Study summary: Ivuxolimab, an antibody acting as an agonist of OX40 (CD134), was used to treat patients. Partial responses occurred in three patients (one hepatocellular carcinoma, two cutaneous melanoma). Study observations and caveats: Clones of CD4+ and CD8+ blood T cells grew by week 6 at doses of 0.1 to 3.0 mg/kg. Still undetermined is the antigen specificity of the expanded peripheral T cells.

Some clones are missing from TCRdb's copy, which holds only in-frame ones; the method was immunoSEQ multiplex PCR. The sample records 70,000 to 80,000 clones, approximately 86% being singletons. On this clone itself: Antigen unknown.

The material was CD4+ or CD8+ T cells sorted from blood, obtained in a trial of the OX40 agonist ivuxolimab. This clonotype was obtained from an adult with an advanced solid tumor such as melanoma, head and neck, liver or kidney cancer.

The CDR3 DNA follows: TGTGCCAGCAGCCAAGACAATGAGCAGTTCTTC. Its translation is CASSQDNEQFF. The chain uses TRBV7-9 and TRBJ2-1; D is unclear. Germline-derived CDR1 and CDR2 are SEHNR and FQNEAQ (reference sequence). This CDR3 is 11 amino acids long. Deletions cut 5 bases from V and 5 bases from J, with 4 bases between. Drawing the rest from reference TRBV7-9 and TRBJ2-1, the complete variable domain is DTGVSQNPRHKITKRGQNVTFRCDPISEHNRLYWYRQTLGQGPEFLTYFQNEAQLEKSRLLSDRFSAERPKGSFSTLEIQRTEQGDSAMYLCASSQDNEQFFGPGTRLTVL.